A single TCR beta chain is shown here with its context. What it binds is not known. Template switching supplied a universal primer site; unique molecular identifiers were carried on the cDNA. TCRdb itself ran the 5' RACE reads through MiXCR, one entry per CDR3 protein. This table has roughly 1,500,000 distinct CDR3 sequences, around 33% appearing once. The CDR3 runs 15 residues. Per the germline V gene, CDR1 is SGHAT and CDR2 is FQNNGV. The junction had 1 base not matched to a gene; V was cut back by 4 bases and J by 3 bases. The sample originates from a study of identical twins. The study's findings and limits: Beta clonotypes that were abundant in cord blood contained fewer insertions, a pattern absent from memory repertoires. Excess sharing between twins was weaker in beta out-of-frame sequences. Shared out-of-frame alpha sequences (those common to twins) showed excess low generation probability.

The receptor's source is a newborn girl in good health. Sequences were obtained from cord blood. The V call is TRBV11-2, the J call TRBJ2-2, with 11 bases matching TRBD2. The CDR3 loop reads CASSSTSGDTGELFF. CDR3 nucleotides: TGTGCCAGCAGCTCGACTAGCGGGGACACCGGGGAGCTGTTTTTT.